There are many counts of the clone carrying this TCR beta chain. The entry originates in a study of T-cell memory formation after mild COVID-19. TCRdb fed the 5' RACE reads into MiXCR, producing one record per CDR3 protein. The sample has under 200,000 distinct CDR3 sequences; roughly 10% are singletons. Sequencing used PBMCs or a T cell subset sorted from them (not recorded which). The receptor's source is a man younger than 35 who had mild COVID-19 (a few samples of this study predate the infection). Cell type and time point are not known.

Here the CDR3 DNA reads TGTGCCAGCAGCCCGGGACATAGCAATGGCTACACCTTC. This translates into CASSPGHSNGYTF. The rearrangement links TRBV7-3 to TRBJ1-2; maybe TRBD1 (6 bases). Trimming took off 5 bases at V and 6 bases at J, with 13 bases between the two ends. The length of the CDR3 is 13 residues. Germline V gene sequence: CDR1 SGHTA, CDR2 FQGTGA.